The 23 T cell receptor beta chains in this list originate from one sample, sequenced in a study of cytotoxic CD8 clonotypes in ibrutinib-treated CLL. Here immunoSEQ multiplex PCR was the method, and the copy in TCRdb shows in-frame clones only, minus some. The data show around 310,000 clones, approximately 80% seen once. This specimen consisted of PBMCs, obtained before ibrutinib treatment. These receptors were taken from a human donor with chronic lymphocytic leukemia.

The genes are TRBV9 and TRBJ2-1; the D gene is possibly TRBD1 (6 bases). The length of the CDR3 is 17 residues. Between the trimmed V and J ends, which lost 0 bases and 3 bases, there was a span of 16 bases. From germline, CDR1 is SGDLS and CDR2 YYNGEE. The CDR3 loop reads CASSVVLGLGGYNEQFF. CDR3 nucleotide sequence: TGTGCCAGCAGCGTAGTGCTCGGGCTAGGGGGCTACAATGAGCAGTTCTTC. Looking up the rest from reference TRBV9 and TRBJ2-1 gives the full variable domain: DSGVTQTPKHLITATGQRVTLRCSPRSGDLSVYWYQQSLDQGLQFLIQYYNGEERAKGNILERFSAQQFPDLHSELNLSSLELGDSALYFCASSVVLGLGGYNEQFFGPGTRLTVL.

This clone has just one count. For the CDR3, the DNA is TGTGCCAGCAGTCGTACAGGGGAGACTGAAGCTTTCTTT. It is translated as CASSRTGETEAFF. The chain combines TRBV6-5 with TRBJ1-1, with 7 bases identical to TRBD1. Germline CDR1 reads MNHEY; CDR2 reads SVGAGI. The CDR3 sequence is 13 residues long. J gave up 5 bases and V 5 bases, and 5 bases lay outside the gene matches.

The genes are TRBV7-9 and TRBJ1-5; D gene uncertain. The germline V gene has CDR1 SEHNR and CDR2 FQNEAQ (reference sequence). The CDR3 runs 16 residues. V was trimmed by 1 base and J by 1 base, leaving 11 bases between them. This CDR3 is CASSLVTVRSNQPQHF. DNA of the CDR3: TGTGCCAGCAGCTTAGTGACGGTGCGGAGCAATCAGCCCCAGCATTTT.

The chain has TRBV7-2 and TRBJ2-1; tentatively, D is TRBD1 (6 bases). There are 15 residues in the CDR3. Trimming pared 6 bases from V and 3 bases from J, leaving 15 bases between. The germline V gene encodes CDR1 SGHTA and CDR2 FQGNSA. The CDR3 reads CASRRQANDYNEQFF. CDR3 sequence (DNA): TGTGCCAGCAGGAGACAGGCGAACGACTACAATGAGCAGTTCTTC. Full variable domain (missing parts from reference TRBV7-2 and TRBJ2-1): GAGVSQSPSNKVTEKGKDVELRCDPISGHTALYWYRQSLGQGLEFLIYFQGNSAPDKSGLPSDRFSAERTGGSVSTLTIQRTQQEDSAVYLCASRRQANDYNEQFFGPGTRLTVL.

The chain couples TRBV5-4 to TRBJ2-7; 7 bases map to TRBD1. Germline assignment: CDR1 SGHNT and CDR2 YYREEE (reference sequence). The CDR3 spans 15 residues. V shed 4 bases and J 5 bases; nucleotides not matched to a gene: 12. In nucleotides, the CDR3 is TGTGCCAGCAGCATCGCAGGGGGAGTCGGGCACGAGCAGTACTTC. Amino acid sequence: CASSIAGGVGHEQYF. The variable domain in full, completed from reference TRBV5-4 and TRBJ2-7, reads ETGVTQSPTHLIKTRGQQVTLRCSSQSGHNTVSWYQQALGQGPQFIFQYYREEENGRGNFPPRFSGLQFPNYSSELNVNALELDDSALYLCASSIAGGVGHEQYFGPGTRLTVT.

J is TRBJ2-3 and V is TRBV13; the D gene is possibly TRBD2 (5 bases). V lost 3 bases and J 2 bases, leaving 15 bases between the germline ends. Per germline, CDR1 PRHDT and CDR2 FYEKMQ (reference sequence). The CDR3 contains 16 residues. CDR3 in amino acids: CASSLSGKSPTDTQYF. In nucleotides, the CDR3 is TGTGCCAGCAGCTTGAGCGGAAAAAGCCCCACAGATACGCAGTATTTT.

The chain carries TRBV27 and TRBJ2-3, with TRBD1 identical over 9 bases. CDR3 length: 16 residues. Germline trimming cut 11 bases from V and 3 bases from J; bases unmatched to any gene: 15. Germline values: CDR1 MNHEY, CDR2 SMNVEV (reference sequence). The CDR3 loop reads CAGVKQGARGTDTQYF. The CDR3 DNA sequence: TGTGCCGGCGTAAAACAGGGGGCTAGGGGGACAGATACGCAGTATTTT.

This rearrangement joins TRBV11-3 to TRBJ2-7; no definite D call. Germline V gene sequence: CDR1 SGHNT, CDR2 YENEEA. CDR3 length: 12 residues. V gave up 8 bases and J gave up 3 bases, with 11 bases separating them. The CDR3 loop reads CASSNSDYEQYF. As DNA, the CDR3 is TGTGCCAGCTCAAACTCGGACTACGAGCAGTACTTC.

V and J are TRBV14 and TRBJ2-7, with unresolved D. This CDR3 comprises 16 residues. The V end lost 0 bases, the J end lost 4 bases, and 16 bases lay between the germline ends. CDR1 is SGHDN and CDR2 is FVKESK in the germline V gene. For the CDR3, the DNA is TGTGCCAGCAGCCAAGATTTCCCCAGTATCCTATACGAGCAGTACTTC. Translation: CASSQDFPSILYEQYF.

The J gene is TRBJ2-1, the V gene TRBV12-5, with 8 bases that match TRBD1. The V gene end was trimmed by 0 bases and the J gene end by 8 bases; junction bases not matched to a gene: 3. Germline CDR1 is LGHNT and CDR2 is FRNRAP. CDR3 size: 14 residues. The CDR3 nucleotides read TGTGCTAGTGGTTTGGTACAGGGGGGCCATGAGCAGTTCTTC. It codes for CASGLVQGGHEQFF. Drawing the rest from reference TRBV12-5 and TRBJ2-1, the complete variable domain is DARVTQTPRHKVTEMGQEVTMRCQPILGHNTVFWYRQTMMQGLELLAYFRNRAPLDDSGMPKDRFSAEMPDATLATLKIQPSEPRDSAVYFCASGLVQGGHEQFFGPGTRLTVL.

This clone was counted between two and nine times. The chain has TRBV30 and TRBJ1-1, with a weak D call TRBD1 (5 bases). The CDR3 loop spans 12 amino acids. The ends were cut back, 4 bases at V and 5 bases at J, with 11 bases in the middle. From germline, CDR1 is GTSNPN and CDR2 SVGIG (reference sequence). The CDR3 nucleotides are TGTGCCTGGACGGGGCGGAGAACTGAAGCTTTCTTT. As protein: CAWTGRRTEAFF.

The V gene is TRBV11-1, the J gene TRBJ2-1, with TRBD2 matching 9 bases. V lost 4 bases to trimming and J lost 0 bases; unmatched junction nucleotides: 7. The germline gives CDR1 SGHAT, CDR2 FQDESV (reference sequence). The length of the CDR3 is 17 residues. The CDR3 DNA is TGTGCCAGCAGCTCCCTAGCGGGAACTAGCTCCTACAATGAGCAGTTCTTC. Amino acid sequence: CASSSLAGTSSYNEQFF.

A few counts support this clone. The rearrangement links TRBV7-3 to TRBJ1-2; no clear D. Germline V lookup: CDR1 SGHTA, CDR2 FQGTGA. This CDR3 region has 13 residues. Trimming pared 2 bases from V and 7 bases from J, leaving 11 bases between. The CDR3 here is CASSLFSGSGYTF. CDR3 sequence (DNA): TGTGCCAGCAGCTTATTCTCGGGATCTGGCTACACCTTC.

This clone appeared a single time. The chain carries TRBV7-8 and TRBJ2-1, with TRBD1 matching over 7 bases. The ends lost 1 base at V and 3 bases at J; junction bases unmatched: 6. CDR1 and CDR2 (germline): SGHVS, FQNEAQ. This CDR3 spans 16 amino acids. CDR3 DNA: TGTGCCAGCAGCTTAGGGGTCCGGGACAGCTACAATGAGCAGTTCTTC. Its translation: CASSLGVRDSYNEQFF.

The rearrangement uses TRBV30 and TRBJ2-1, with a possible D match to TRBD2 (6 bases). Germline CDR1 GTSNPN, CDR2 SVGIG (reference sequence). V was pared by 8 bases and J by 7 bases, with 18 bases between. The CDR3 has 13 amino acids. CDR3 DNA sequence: TGTGCCGGGGGGAATTTAGCGGTGAATGAGCAGTTCTTC. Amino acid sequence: CAGGNLAVNEQFF.

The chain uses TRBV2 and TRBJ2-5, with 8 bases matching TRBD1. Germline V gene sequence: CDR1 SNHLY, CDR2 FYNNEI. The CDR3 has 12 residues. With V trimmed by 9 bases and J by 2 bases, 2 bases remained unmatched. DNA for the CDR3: TGTGCCAGTGACAGGGGTCAAGAGACCCAGTACTTC. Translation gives CASDRGQETQYF.

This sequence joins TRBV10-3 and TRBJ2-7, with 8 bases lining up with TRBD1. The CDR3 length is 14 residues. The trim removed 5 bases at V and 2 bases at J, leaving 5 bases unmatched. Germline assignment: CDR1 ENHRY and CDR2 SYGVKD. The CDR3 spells CAISTGTGTYEQYF. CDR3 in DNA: TGTGCCATCAGTACAGGGACAGGCACCTACGAGCAGTACTTC.

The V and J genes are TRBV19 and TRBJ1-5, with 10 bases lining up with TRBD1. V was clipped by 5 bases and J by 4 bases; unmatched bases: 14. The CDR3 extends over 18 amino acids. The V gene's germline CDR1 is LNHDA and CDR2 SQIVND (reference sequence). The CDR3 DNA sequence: TGTGCCAGTAGTTTCTTGACAGGGGGCGCTTCTCTTAATCAGCCCCAGCATTTT. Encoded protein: CASSFLTGGASLNQPQHF.

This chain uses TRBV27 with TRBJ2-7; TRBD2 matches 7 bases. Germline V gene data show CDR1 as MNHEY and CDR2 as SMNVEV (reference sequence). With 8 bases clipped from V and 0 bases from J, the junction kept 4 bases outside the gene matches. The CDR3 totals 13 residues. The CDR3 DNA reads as TGTGCCAGCGGCGGACTAGACTCCTACGAGCAGTACTTC. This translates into CASGGLDSYEQYF.

DNA for the CDR3: TGTGCCAGCAGCGAGGACGAGAATATGAACACTGAAGCTTTCTTT. This gives the protein CASSEDENMNTEAFF. This sequence joins TRBV2 and TRBJ1-1; unclear D gene. This CDR3 has 15 residues. The germline V gene encodes CDR1 SNHLY and CDR2 FYNNEI. Trimming removed 6 bases at V and 0 bases at J, with 14 bases between.

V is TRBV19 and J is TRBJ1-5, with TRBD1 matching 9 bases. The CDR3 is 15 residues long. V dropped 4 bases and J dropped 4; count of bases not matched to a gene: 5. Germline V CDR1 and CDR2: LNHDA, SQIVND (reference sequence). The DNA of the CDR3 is TGTGCCAGTAGTAGCCCGGGACAGGGTAATCAGCCCCAGCATTTT. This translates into CASSSPGQGNQPQHF.

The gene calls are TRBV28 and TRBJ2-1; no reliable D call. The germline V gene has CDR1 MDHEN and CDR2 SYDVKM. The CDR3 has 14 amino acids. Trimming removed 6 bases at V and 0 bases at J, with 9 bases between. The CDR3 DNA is TGTGCCAGCAGGGGATCGAGCTCCTACAATGAGCAGTTCTTC. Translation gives CASRGSSSYNEQFF.

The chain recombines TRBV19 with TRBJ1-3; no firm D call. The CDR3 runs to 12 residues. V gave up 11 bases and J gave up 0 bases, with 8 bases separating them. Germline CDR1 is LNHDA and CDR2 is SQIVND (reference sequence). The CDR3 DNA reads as TGTGCCGCGGGAGACTCTGGAAACACCATATATTTT. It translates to CAAGDSGNTIYF.